This T cell receptor beta chain was sequenced for a study of OX40 agonist ivuxolimab in advanced cancers. Study results and limitations: Several nonresponders also turned out to have low normalized T-cell clonal expansion.

The data were produced by immunoSEQ multiplex PCR, yet TCRdb's version contains in-frame clones alone and is incomplete. Of about 98,000 clones listed, 70% to 90% are singletons. Trimming shortened V by 4 bases and J by 4 bases, and 12 bases separated the two germline ends. This CDR3 is 15 amino acids long. Germline CDR1 and CDR2: SGHNT and YYREEE (reference sequence). For this clone: Its antigen is still unknown.

The origin of this receptor is an adult with an advanced solid tumor such as melanoma, head and neck, liver or kidney cancer. Sequencing used CD4+ or CD8+ T cells sorted from blood, obtained in a trial of the OX40 agonist ivuxolimab. The chain links TRBV5-4 to TRBJ2-6; no clear D. In DNA, the CDR3 is TGTGCCAGCAGCCCGCCAGGAACGGGGGCCAACGTCCTGACTTTC. Its translation is CASSPPGTGANVLTF.